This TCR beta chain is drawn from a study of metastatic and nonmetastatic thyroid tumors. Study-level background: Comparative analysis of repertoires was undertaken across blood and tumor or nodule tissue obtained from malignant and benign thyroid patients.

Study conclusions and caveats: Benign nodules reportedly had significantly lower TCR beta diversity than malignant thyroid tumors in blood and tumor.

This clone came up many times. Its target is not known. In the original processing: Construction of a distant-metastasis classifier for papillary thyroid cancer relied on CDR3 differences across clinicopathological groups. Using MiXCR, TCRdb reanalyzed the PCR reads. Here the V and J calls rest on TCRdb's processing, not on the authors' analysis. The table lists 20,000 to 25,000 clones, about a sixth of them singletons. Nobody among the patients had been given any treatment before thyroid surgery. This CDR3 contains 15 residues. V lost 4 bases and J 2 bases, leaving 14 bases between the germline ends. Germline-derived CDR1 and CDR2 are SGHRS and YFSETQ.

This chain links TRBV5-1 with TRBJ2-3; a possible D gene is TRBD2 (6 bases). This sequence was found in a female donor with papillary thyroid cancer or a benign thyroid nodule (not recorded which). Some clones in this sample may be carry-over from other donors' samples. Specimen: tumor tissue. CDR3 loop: CASSRIGGVTDTQYF. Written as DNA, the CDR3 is TGCGCCAGCAGCCGTATTGGCGGGGTCACAGATACGCAGTATTTT.